Below are 24 T cell receptor beta chains sequenced from a single sample in a study of OX40 agonist ivuxolimab in advanced cancers. TCRdb's table, derived via immunoSEQ multiplex PCR, lists solely in-frame clones and lacks some. Of 60,000 to 75,000 clones detected, 88% appear once; the ten largest clones hold around 0.9%. The sequencing used CD4+ or CD8+ T cells sorted from blood, collected in a trial of the OX40 agonist ivuxolimab. The receptors shown here come from an adult with an advanced solid tumor such as melanoma, head and neck, liver or kidney cancer.

This rearrangement joins TRBV7-2 to TRBJ2-3, with 10 bases that match TRBD2. Per germline, CDR1 SGHTA and CDR2 FQGNSA. V dropped 2 bases and J dropped 2; count of bases not matched to a gene: 4. The CDR3 loop spans 16 amino acids. For the CDR3, the DNA is TGTGCCAGCAGCTTAAGTAGCGGGGGGTCCACAGATACGCAGTATTTT. It is translated as CASSLSSGGSTDTQYF.

The genes are TRBV29-1 and TRBJ2-7, with D perhaps matching TRBD2 (7 bases). Germline V lookup: CDR1 SQVTM, CDR2 ANQGSEA. V lost 7 bases and J 6 bases, leaving 13 bases between the germline ends. This CDR3 region has 11 residues. CDR3 loop: CSGRRGAEQYF. In DNA, the CDR3 is TGCAGCGGACGTCGGGGGGCCGAGCAGTACTTC.

The chain combines TRBV5-1 with TRBJ2-1; D is perhaps TRBD2 (6 bases). The CDR3 is made up of 14 amino acids. The germline gives CDR1 SGHRS, CDR2 YFSETQ. The germline V and J ends were trimmed by 1 base and 5 bases, with 10 bases remaining between them. CDR3: CASSLPGANNEQFF. The CDR3 coding sequence is TGCGCCAGCAGCTTGCCGGGAGCAAACAATGAGCAGTTCTTC. Looking up the rest from reference TRBV5-1 and TRBJ2-1 gives the full variable domain: KAGVTQTPRYLIKTRGQQVTLSCSPISGHRSVSWYQQTPGQGLQFLFEYFSETQRNKGNFPGRFSGRQFSNSRSEMNVSTLELGDSALYLCASSLPGANNEQFFGPGTRLTVL.

This clone was detected a few times. The genes are TRBV4-2 and TRBJ2-1; perhaps TRBD1 as D (5 bases). CDR1 LGHNA and CDR2 YNFKEQ come from the germline V gene. The CDR3 runs 15 residues. The V end was cut by 0 bases, the J end by 10 bases, with 16 bases between. The DNA of the CDR3 is TGTGCCAGCAGCCAAGATGGGGCTGGGGAAAGGGAGCAGTTCTTC. It codes for CASSQDGAGEREQFF.

The J gene is TRBJ1-1, the V gene TRBV7-8; D is undetermined. Germline CDR1 and CDR2: SGHVS and FQNEAQ. This CDR3 has 15 amino acids. V dropped 5 bases and J dropped 0 bases, with 13 bases sitting between them. The CDR3 DNA reads TGTGCCAGCAGCGCTCACGGGTCAGTGAACACTGAAGCTTTCTTT. Its translation is CASSAHGSVNTEAFF.

The rearrangement joins TRBV19 to TRBJ1-5; 7 nucleotides match TRBD1. V was clipped by 10 bases and J by 4 bases; unmatched bases: 10. The CDR3 loop spans 14 amino acids. The V gene's germline CDR1 is LNHDA and CDR2 SQIVND (reference sequence). For the CDR3, the DNA is TGTGCCACCTCAACAGGGGACCCTAATCAGCCCCAGCATTTT. This codes for CATSTGDPNQPQHF.

This clone was seen only a few times. The chain is built from TRBV5-5 and TRBJ1-1; the D gene is possibly TRBD1 (6 bases). This CDR3 is 14 amino acids long. Germline values: CDR1 SGHKS, CDR2 YYEKEE (reference sequence). V was trimmed by 3 bases and J by 0 bases, leaving 9 bases between them. CDR3: CASSWTAVNTEAFF. The CDR3 DNA reads TGTGCCAGCAGCTGGACAGCAGTGAACACTGAAGCTTTCTTT.

The rearrangement joins TRBV30 to TRBJ1-3, with D maybe TRBD1 (5 bases). Germline V lookup: CDR1 GTSNPN, CDR2 SVGIG (reference sequence). V lost 4 bases, J lost 3 bases, and 13 bases lay in between. The CDR3 loop spans 14 amino acids. CDR3 amino acids: CAWMEGQGGNTIYF. As DNA, the CDR3 is TGTGCCTGGATGGAGGGGCAGGGTGGAAACACCATATATTTT.

V gene TRBV6-1 combines with J gene TRBJ2-5; 9 nucleotides line up with TRBD1. Germline CDR1 is MNHNS and CDR2 is SASEGT. V gave up 2 bases and J gave up 5 bases; unmatched junction bases: 6. The length of the CDR3 is 15 residues. The CDR3 DNA follows: TGTGCCAGCAGTGAATTGGGACAGGGCGTGGAGACCCAGTACTTC. Protein sequence: CASSELGQGVETQYF.

The chain combines TRBV6-1 with TRBJ2-5; D may be TRBD1 or TRBD2 (5 bases each). From germline, CDR1 is MNHNS and CDR2 SASEGT. CDR3 length: 15 residues. The V and J ends lost 4 bases and 2 bases respectively, with 14 bases between them. This CDR3 reads CASSGRGSRQETQYF. The CDR3 DNA reads as TGTGCCAGCAGTGGTCGGGGCTCGCGGCAAGAGACCCAGTACTTC.

The chain recombines TRBV7-3 with TRBJ2-6; perhaps TRBD1 as D (5 bases). The CDR3 has 13 amino acids. Looked up from germline, CDR1 is SGHTA and CDR2 is FQGTGA. V was clipped by 5 bases and J by 10 bases, with 12 bases between them. CDR3 residues: CASSRDSLNVLTF. CDR3 in DNA: TGTGCCAGCAGCCGAGACAGTCTGAACGTCCTGACTTTC.

In its sample, this clone was seen once. The V gene is TRBV5-8, the J gene TRBJ1-5, with D hard to call. CDR3 length equals 17 residues. Germline V gene sequence: CDR1 SGHTS, CDR2 YDEGEE. V dropped 5 bases and J dropped 3 bases, with 21 bases sitting between them. The CDR3 region has the DNA TGTGCCAGCAGTTCCCGCCGACTGGGCGCGACCAATCAGCCCCAGCATTTT. Protein product: CASSSRRLGATNQPQHF.

The chain carries TRBV27 and TRBJ2-7, with 7 positions matching TRBD1. The CDR3 runs 14 residues. Germline CDR1 is MNHEY and CDR2 is SMNVEV (reference sequence). The V segment lost 3 bases and the J segment 5 bases; nucleotides outside the gene matches: 7. CDR3 sequence: CASSFWAGGDEQYF. CDR3 bases: TGTGCCAGCAGTTTTTGGGCAGGGGGAGACGAGCAGTACTTC.

This chain connects TRBV28 to TRBJ1-2; D gene unclear. The CDR3 is 13 amino acids. The V gene's germline CDR1 is MDHEN and CDR2 SYDVKM. Trimming pared 3 bases from V and 1 base from J, leaving 6 bases between. CDR3 region: CASSLEVNYGYTF. The CDR3 coding sequence is TGTGCCAGCAGTTTGGAGGTTAACTATGGCTACACCTTC.

The rearrangement uses TRBV7-9 and TRBJ2-1; TRBD2 matches 7 bases. CDR3 length: 15 residues. Germline trimming cut 4 bases from V and 9 bases from J; bases unmatched to any gene: 12. Germline CDR1 SEHNR, CDR2 FQNEAQ (reference sequence). CDR3 nucleotide sequence: TGTGCCAGCAGCTGGGGTACGGAGCGGGACGGTGAGCAGTTCTTC. This gives the protein CASSWGTERDGEQFF.

The J gene is TRBJ2-1, the V gene TRBV7-6; D unresolved. V was shortened by 4 bases and J by 7 bases, with 14 bases between the two germline ends. CDR3 size: 14 residues. In germline, CDR1 is SGHVS, CDR2 FNYEAQ. The CDR3 region has the DNA TGTGCCAGCAGCTCCACGCTAAGTAGGAATGAGCAGTTCTTC. Its protein product is CASSSTLSRNEQFF.

J is TRBJ1-2 and V is TRBV27; 12 nucleotides match TRBD1. This CDR3 has 15 residues. Germline V CDR1 and CDR2: MNHEY, SMNVEV (reference sequence). Losses at the gene ends were 5 bases for V and 4 bases for J; bases not matched to a gene: 5. CDR3 loop: CASSPGTGGTYGYTF. The CDR3 DNA reads TGTGCCAGCAGTCCTGGGACAGGGGGCACCTATGGCTACACCTTC.

This clone was found once. The rearrangement links TRBV27 to TRBJ2-7, with D tentatively TRBD1 or TRBD2 (5 bases each). The length of the CDR3 is 16 residues. The germline V gene has CDR1 MNHEY and CDR2 SMNVEV (reference sequence). V lost 3 bases and J 0 bases, leaving 15 bases between the germline ends. The CDR3 here is CASSFGLGVNSYEQYF. The CDR3 DNA reads TGTGCCAGCAGTTTCGGTTTGGGGGTAAACTCCTACGAGCAGTACTTC.

This chain links TRBV27 with TRBJ1-5; 10 nucleotides align to TRBD1. The CDR3 is 16 residues long. With 4 bases clipped from V and 6 bases from J, the junction kept 9 bases outside the gene matches. CDR1 is MNHEY, CDR2 SMNVEV, per germline (reference sequence). CDR3 in DNA: TGTGCCAGCAGTTCCCACCCCGGGACAGGGGTTCAGCCCCAGCATTTT. Residues: CASSSHPGTGVQPQHF.

Turning to this clone: Other DNA sequences in this specimen translate into the identical CDR3. The chain combines TRBV7-3 with TRBJ2-6; D is unresolved. The CDR3 has 14 amino acids. Germline values: CDR1 SGHTA, CDR2 FQGTGA. V was cut by 5 bases and J by 2 bases, with 7 bases left in between. CDR3 sequence: CASSPDPGANVLTF. The DNA for the CDR3 is TGTGCCAGCAGCCCGGATCCTGGGGCCAACGTCCTGACTTTC.

This clone appeared a few times. V gene TRBV5-4 combines with J gene TRBJ2-7, with TRBD1 identical over 10 bases. The V segment lost 4 bases and the J segment 5 bases; nucleotides outside the gene matches: 6. The CDR3 is made up of 14 amino acids. Germline CDR1 is SGHNT and CDR2 is YYREEE (reference sequence). The CDR3 is CASSRRQGADEQYF. The DNA for the CDR3 is TGTGCCAGCAGCAGACGACAGGGGGCGGACGAGCAGTACTTC.

This clone was found many times. In the same sample, other DNA sequences code for this CDR3. This chain uses TRBV11-2 with TRBJ2-3; no definite D call. The V gene lost 2 bases and the J gene lost 6 bases, with 12 bases spanning the gap. CDR1 and CDR2 from the germline V gene are SGHAT and FQNNGV. The CDR3 totals 14 residues. CDR3 sequence (DNA): TGTGCCAGCAGCTTAATAGGCAGCCGTGATACGCAGTATTTT. It translates to CASSLIGSRDTQYF.

The gene calls are TRBV5-1 and TRBJ2-7; 7 bases fit TRBD1. Germline V gene lookup returns CDR1 SGHRS and CDR2 YFSETQ. Germline trimming cut 5 bases from V and 2 bases from J; bases unmatched to any gene: 10. The CDR3 is 15 residues long. The CDR3 region is CASRPAGTDAYEQYF. CDR3 bases: TGCGCCAGCAGACCAGCAGGGACAGACGCCTACGAGCAGTACTTC.

The chain carries TRBV4-2 and TRBJ1-4, with 7 bases identical to TRBD1. Per germline, CDR1 LGHNA and CDR2 YNFKEQ. This CDR3 contains 14 residues. Trimming removed 3 bases from V and 7 bases from J; junction bases left unmatched: 5. Written as DNA, the CDR3 is TGTGCCAGCAGCCAGTGGCAGGGGGGTGAAAAACTGTTTTTT. Amino acids: CASSQWQGGEKLFF.